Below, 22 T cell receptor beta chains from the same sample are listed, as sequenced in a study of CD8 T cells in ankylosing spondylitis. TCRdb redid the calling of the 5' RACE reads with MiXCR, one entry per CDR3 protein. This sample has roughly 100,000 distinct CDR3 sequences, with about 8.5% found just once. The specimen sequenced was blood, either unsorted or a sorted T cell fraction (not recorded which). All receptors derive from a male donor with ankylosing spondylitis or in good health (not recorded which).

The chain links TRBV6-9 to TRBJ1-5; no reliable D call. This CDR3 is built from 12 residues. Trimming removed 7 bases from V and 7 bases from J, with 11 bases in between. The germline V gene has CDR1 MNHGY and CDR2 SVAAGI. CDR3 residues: CASTRRGQPQHF. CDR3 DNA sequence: TGTGCCAGCACCCGACGCGGCCAGCCCCAGCATTTT.

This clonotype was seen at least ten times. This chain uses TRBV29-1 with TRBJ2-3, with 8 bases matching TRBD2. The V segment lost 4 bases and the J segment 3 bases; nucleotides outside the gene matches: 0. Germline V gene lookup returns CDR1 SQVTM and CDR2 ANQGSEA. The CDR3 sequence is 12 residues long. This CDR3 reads CSVGLATDTQYF. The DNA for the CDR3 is TGCAGCGTTGGACTAGCGACAGATACGCAGTATTTT.

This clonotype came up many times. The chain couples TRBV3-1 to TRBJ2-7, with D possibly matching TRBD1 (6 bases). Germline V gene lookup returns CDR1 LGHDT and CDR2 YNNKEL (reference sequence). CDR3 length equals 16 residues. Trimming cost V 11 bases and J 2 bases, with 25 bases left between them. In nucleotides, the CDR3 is TGTGCCGGGGAGCTGGGGACATTATATTTGACCTACGAGCAGTACTTC. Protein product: CAGELGTLYLTYEQYF.

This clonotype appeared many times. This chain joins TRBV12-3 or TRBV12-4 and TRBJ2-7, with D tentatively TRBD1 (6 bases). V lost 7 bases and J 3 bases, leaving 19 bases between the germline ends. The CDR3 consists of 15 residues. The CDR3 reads CASTLQGPAYYEQYF. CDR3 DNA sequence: TGTGCCAGCACCCTCCAGGGGCCTGCTTACTACGAGCAGTACTTC.

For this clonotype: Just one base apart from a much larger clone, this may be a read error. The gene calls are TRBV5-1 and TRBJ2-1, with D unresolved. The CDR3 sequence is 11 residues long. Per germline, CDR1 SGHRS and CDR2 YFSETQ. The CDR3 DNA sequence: TGCGACAGCAGCCCGAACAATGAGCAGTTCTTC. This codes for CDSSPNNEQFF.

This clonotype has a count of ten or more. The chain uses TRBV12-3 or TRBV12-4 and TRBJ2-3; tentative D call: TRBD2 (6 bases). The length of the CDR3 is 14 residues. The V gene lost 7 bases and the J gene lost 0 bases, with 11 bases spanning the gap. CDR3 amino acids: CASIGTLSTDTQYF. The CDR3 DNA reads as TGTGCCAGCATCGGGACTCTTAGCACAGATACGCAGTATTTT.

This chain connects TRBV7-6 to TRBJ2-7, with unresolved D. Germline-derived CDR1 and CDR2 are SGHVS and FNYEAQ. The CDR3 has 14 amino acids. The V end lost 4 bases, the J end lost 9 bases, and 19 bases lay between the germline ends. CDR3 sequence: CASSSQDWRRAQYF. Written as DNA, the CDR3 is TGTGCCAGCAGCTCGCAGGATTGGCGAAGGGCGCAGTACTTC.

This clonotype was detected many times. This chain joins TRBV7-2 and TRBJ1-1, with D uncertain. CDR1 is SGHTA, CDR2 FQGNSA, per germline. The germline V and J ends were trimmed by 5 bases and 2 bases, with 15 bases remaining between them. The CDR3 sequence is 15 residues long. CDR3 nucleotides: TGTGCCAGCAGCCCGTCTCCGGGCTCCAACACTGAAGCTTTCTTT. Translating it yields CASSPSPGSNTEAFF.

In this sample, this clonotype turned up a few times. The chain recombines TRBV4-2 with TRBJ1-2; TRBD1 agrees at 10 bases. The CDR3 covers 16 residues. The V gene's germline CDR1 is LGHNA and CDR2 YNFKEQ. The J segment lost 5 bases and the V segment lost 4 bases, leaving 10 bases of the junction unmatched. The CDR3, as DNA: TGTGCCAGCAGCCTCCTCGGGGGACAGGGGCTTTATGGCTACACCTTC. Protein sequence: CASSLLGGQGLYGYTF.

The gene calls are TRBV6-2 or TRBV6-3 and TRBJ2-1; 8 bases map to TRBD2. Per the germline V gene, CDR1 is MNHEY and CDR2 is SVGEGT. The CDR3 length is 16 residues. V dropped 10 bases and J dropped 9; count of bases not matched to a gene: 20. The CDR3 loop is CATALRGGGGRIEQFF. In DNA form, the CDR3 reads TGTGCCACTGCCCTGAGGGGAGGCGGGGGGCGAATTGAGCAGTTCTTC.

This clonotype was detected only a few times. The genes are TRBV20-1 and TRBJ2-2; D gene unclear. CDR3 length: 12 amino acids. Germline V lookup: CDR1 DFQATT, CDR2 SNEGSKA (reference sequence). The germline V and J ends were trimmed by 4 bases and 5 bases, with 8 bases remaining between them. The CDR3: CSANDRTGELFF. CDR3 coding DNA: TGCAGTGCTAACGATAGGACCGGGGAGCTGTTTTTT.

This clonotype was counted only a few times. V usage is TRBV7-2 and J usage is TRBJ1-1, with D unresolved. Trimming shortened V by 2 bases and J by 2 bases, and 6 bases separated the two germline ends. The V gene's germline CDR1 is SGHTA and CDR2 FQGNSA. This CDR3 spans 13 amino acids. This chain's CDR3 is CASSLWGNTEAFF. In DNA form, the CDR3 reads TGTGCCAGCAGCTTATGGGGAAACACTGAAGCTTTCTTT. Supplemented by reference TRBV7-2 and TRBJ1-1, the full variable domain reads GAGVSQSPSNKVTEKGKDVELRCDPISGHTALYWYRQSLGQGLEFLIYFQGNSAPDKSGLPSDRFSAERTGGSVSTLTIQRTQQEDSAVYLCASSLWGNTEAFFGQGTRLTVV.

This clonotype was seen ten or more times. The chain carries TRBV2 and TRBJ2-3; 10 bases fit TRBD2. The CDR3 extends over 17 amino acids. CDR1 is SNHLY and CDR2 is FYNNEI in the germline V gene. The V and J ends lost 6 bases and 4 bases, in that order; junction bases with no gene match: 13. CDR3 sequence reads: CASRERTSGGGSDTQYF. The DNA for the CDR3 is TGTGCCAGCAGGGAAAGGACTAGCGGAGGGGGGTCAGATACGCAGTATTTT.

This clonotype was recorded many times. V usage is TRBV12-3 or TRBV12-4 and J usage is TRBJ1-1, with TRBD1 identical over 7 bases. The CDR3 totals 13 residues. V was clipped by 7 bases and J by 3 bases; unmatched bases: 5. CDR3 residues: CASTFDRDTEAFF. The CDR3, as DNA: TGTGCCAGCACCTTCGACAGGGACACTGAAGCTTTCTTT.

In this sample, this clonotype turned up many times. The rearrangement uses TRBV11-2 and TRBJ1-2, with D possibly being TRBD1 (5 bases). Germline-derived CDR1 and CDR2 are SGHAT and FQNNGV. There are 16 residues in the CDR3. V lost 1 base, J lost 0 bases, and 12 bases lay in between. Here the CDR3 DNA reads TGTGCCAGCAGCTTAGGTGGAGGGGTGACTAACTATGGCTACACCTTC. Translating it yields CASSLGGGVTNYGYTF.

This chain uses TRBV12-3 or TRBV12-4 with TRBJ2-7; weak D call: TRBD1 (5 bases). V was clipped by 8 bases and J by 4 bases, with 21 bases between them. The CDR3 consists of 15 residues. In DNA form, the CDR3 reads TGTGCCAGCGCTCCAGTTGGCAGGGTCGATTACGAGCAGTACTTC. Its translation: CASAPVGRVDYEQYF.

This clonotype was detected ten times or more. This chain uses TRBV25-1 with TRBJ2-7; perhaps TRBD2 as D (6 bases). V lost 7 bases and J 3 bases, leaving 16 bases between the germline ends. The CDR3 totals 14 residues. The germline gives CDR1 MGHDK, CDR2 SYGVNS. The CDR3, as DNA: TGTGCCAGCAAACCGGCGGGACCCTACTACGAGCAGTACTTC. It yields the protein CASKPAGPYYEQYF.

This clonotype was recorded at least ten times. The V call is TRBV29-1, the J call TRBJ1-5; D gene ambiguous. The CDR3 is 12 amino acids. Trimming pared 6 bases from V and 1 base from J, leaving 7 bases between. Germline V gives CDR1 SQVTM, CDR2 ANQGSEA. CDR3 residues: CSVRESNQPQHF. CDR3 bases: TGCAGCGTGAGGGAGAGCAATCAGCCCCAGCATTTT.

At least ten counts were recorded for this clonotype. CDR3 in DNA: TGTGCCAGCAGCCCCTTGGGACAGGATTTCTACGAGCAGTACTTC. This encodes CASSPLGQDFYEQYF. This chain uses TRBV28 with TRBJ2-7; 8 bases are a match to TRBD1. CDR1 is MDHEN and CDR2 is SYDVKM in the germline V gene. CDR3 length equals 15 residues. V dropped 6 bases and J dropped 3; count of bases not matched to a gene: 10.

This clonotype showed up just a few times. The CDR3 loop reads CSVAAGRGNQPQHF. DNA for the CDR3: TGCAGCGTTGCAGCGGGCAGGGGGAATCAGCCCCAGCATTTT. This chain uses TRBV29-1 with TRBJ1-5, with 7 bases matching TRBD1. Losses at the gene ends were 4 bases for V and 4 bases for J; bases not matched to a gene: 7. CDR1 is SQVTM and CDR2 is ANQGSEA in the germline V gene. CDR3 length: 14 amino acids.

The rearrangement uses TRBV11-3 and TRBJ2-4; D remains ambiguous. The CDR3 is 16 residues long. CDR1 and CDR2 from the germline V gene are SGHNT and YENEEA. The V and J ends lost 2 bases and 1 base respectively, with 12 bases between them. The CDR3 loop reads CASSLRREVAKNIQYF. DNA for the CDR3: TGTGCCAGCAGCTTACGTCGCGAGGTGGCCAAAAACATTCAGTACTTC.

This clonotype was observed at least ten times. CDR3 region: CASSLGTGGSNEQFF. CDR3 sequence (DNA): TGTGCCAGCAGTTTAGGGACAGGGGGATCGAATGAGCAGTTCTTC. The chain recombines TRBV12-3 or TRBV12-4 with TRBJ2-1; 10 bases align to TRBD1. The CDR3 length is 15 residues. J lost 7 bases, V lost 1 base, and 4 bases had no gene match.